This T cell receptor beta chain was recovered during a study of T-cell reconstitution after alpha-beta-depleted transplantation in children. With V trimmed by 5 bases and J by 7 bases, 6 bases remained unmatched. Per the germline V gene, CDR1 is SGHTA and CDR2 is FQGNSA. CDR3 length: 14 amino acids. This clonotype has more than one count but fewer than ten. During its preparation, the TCRbeta library received unique molecular identifiers. TCRdb redid the calling of the PCR reads with MiXCR, one entry per CDR3 protein. The data hold hundreds of thousands of distinct CDR3 sequences, with approximately 17% observed a single time.

The chain combines TRBV7-2 with TRBJ2-2, with TRBD2 matching 8 bases. Sequenced here: PBMCs from the stem cell graft donor, sampled from the stem cell graft. This TCR was recovered from a human donor who donated a stem cell graft to a child with acute myeloid leukemia. The CDR3 coding sequence is TGTGCCAGCAGCCACGGGGGGGCCGGCGGGGAGCTGTTTTTT. This translates into CASSHGGAGGELFF.